This is a list of T cell receptor beta chains from one sample in a study of CD8 T cells in Susac syndrome. One entry per CDR3 protein, called by TCRdb with MiXCR from the immunoSEQ multiplex PCR reads. The repertoire holds 150,000 to 200,000 distinct CDR3 sequences, with roughly 94% as singletons. Sequencing was done on a sample of CD4+ T cells from PBMCs. The receptor set was obtained from a human donor with multiple sclerosis. The conserved cysteine and the conserved F or W are not part of the CDR3 here.

V gene,J gene,CDR3 protein
TRBV3-1,TRBJ1-6,ASSQDGNSPLH
TRBV29-1,TRBJ1-1,SAVTGSATEAF
TRBV28,TRBJ1-4,ASSQGQDEKLF
TRBV10-3,TRBJ2-6,AISDRTTTSGANVLT
TRBV29-1,TRBJ1-4,SARDRGEKLF
TRBV30,TRBJ1-4,AWSPGTEKLF
TRBV12-5,TRBJ1-3,ASGTGDSSGNTIY
TRBV12-3/TRBV12-4,TRBJ1-1,ASSRDRAEAF
TRBV29-1,TRBJ2-7,SGGDGFFSYEQY
TRBV29-1,TRBJ2-5,SVVRGGNQETQY
TRBV25-1,TRBJ1-3,ASSAHDWGQPSGNTIY
TRBV29-1,TRBJ2-7,SVGGSRDEQY
TRBV20-1,TRBJ2-3,SAPLAGGHSRTDTQY
TRBV19,TRBJ1-5,ASNGGQGADQPQH
TRBV5-1,TRBJ1-4,ASSRQTGQGGEKLF
TRBV12-3/TRBV12-4,TRBJ2-7,ASSLLAGETREQY
TRBV29-1,TRBJ2-1,SVEEVEWSEQF
TRBV6-2/TRBV6-3,TRBJ1-4,ASKADGNEKLF
TRBV12-3/TRBV12-4,TRBJ1-2,ASRSLDSNYGYT
TRBV30,TRBJ1-2,AWSAQGAGGYT
TRBV19,TRBJ1-5,ASSIEGPSPGQAVKVNQPQH
TRBV20-1,TRBJ2-7,SARREREQY
TRBV4-3,TRBJ2-7,ASSQVWAGTYEQY
TRBV11-2,TRBJ2-3,ASSWLVEVTDTQY
TRBV30,TRBJ2-1,AWSLLTGFYNEQF
TRBV19,TRBJ1-2,ASSARTGSGYT
TRBV6-1,TRBJ2-1,ASSPGTSGSLSYNEQF
TRBV2,TRBJ2-2,ASSPDRHNTGELF
TRBV30,TRBJ2-3,AWDSGTIDTQY
TRBV6-2/TRBV6-3,TRBJ2-3,ASSPTGPGDTQY
TRBV11-1,TRBJ2-7,ASSFGNEQY
TRBV27,TRBJ2-7,ASSTRTGPYEQY
TRBV21-1,TRBJ2-5,AKGQGRGETQY
TRBV6-6,TRBJ1-1,ASSYSEGRDTVAF
TRBV27,TRBJ1-1,ASSDQSRKRDTEAF
TRBV5-6,TRBJ2-5,ASSFQDSLKTQY
TRBV29-1,TRBJ2-5,SVEPGAGRY
TRBV29-1,TRBJ1-1,SSSPANTEAF
TRBV28,TRBJ1-3,ASNQFWTGNSGNTIY
TRBV4-1,TRBJ2-2,ASSQAGAGELF
TRBV7-2,TRBJ1-5,ASSLALNQPQH
TRBV5-1,TRBJ2-7,ASSWAGTDYEQY
TRBV12-3/TRBV12-4,TRBJ1-1,ASSSGDRVAEAF
TRBV6-5,TRBJ1-3,ASSYSRGSGNTIY
TRBV18,TRBJ1-2,ASSPSGEYGYT
TRBV28,TRBJ2-1,ASSLGDEQF
TRBV10-2,TRBJ1-1,ASSDRGQNTEAF
TRBV3-1,TRBJ2-7,ASSQDWRGVYEQY
TRBV18,TRBJ2-7,ASSPPGQGAYEQY
TRBV4-2,TRBJ2-7,ASSQVTLAGEKHEQY
TRBV4-1,TRBJ2-7,ASSQPGQSYPYEQY
TRBV5-1,TRBJ1-1,ASSSISGTGELNTEAF
TRBV19,TRBJ1-1,ASSIRGVGAF
TRBV5-1,TRBJ2-7,ASSSDGGLAGGEQY